This TCR beta chain was sequenced for a study of blood T cell repertoires in COVID-19. Participants' own reports of clinical history determined their cohort assignment. Assay: immunoSEQ multiplex PCR; the TCRdb copy retains only in-frame clones and omits some. The sample records about 320,000 clones, about 85% being singletons. Looked up from germline, CDR1 is SGHRS and CDR2 is YFSETQ. This CDR3 has 12 residues. V was cut by 2 bases and J by 4 bases, with 7 bases left in between. This clone has just one count. This TCR was sampled from a woman between 25 and 40 years old who had recovered from COVID-19. The sequencing sample was made of PBMCs or T cells enriched from blood (not recorded which). V is TRBV5-1 and J is TRBJ2-7, with D possibly being TRBD2 (6 bases). This CDR3 is CASSFGGYEQYF. CDR3 in DNA: TGCGCCAGCAGCTTTGGGGGGTACGAGCAGTACTTC. Full variable domain (missing parts from reference TRBV5-1 and TRBJ2-7): KAGVTQTPRYLIKTRGQQVTLSCSPISGHRSVSWYQQTPGQGLQFLFEYFSETQRNKGNFPGRFSGRQFSNSRSEMNVSTLELGDSALYLCASSFGGYEQYFGPGTRLTVT.